These 4 T cell receptor beta chains were all obtained from the same sample, sequenced in a study of tumor and adjacent non-tumor tissue in lung cancer. RNA was extracted from bulk tissue without any cell sorting. The library came from three nested PCR rounds adapted from ARM-PCR protocols. Via MiXCR, TCRdb re-called the multiplex PCR reads, giving one row per CDR3 protein. In the table there are tens of thousands of distinct CDR3 sequences, 72% of which are singletons. The specimen sequenced was lung tumor tissue. These receptors all come from a woman aged 40 to 50 with non-small cell lung cancer.

The chain carries TRBV11-3 and TRBJ2-1; weak D call: TRBD2 (6 bases). The CDR3 has 12 amino acids. Between the trimmed V and J ends, which lost 4 bases and 10 bases, there was a span of 11 bases. In germline, CDR1 is SGHNT, CDR2 YENEEA. The CDR3 nucleotides are TGTGCCAGCAGCTCGGAGGGCTTCGAGCAGTTCTTC. It yields the protein CASSSEGFEQFF.

To note about this clonotype: At one boundary the junction diverges from the germline segment, which might be a read error. The chain combines TRBV11-2 with TRBJ2-2; D uncertain. Germline CDR1 and CDR2: SGHAT and FQNNGV. The CDR3 covers 14 residues. The CDR3 region has the DNA TGTGTCAGCAGCCCATTGATGGGCACCGAGGAGCTGTTTTTT. Encoded protein: CVSSPLMGTEELFF.

A word on this clonotype: Sequence at one end of the junction differs from germline and may be a read error. The rearrangement links TRBV11-2 to TRBJ2-7, with TRBD2 as a possible D gene (6 bases). The CDR3 has 17 residues. CDR1 and CDR2 from the germline V gene are SGHAT and FQNNGV. The CDR3 nucleotides are TGTGTCAGCAACTCACCCGGTCGGGCGGAGGGCGACTACGAGCAGTACTTC. Residues: CVSNSPGRAEGDYEQYF.

Note on this clonotype: This may stem from a read error, because a much larger clone lies one nucleotide away. V and J are TRBV25-1 and TRBJ1-6; perhaps TRBD1 as D (6 bases). Germline V gene data show CDR1 as MGHDK and CDR2 as SYGVNS. The CDR3 totals 15 residues. In DNA, the CDR3 is TGTGTCAGCAGCCCAGCGACAGGCTATAATTCACCCCTCCACTTT. Translating gives CVSSPATGYNSPLHF.